This T cell receptor (beta chain) was recovered during a study of chemoradiotherapy in HPV16-positive cancers. Study as a whole: Functional T-cell assays on a couple of HPV16-positive patients' cells defined candidate HPV-specific clones and common TCR motifs.

Study-wide findings and caveats: The functional HPV-specific definition rests on just two HPV16-positive patients.

Only in-frame clones appear in the TCRdb table, and some are missing; sequencing was by immunoSEQ multiplex PCR. The sample has 4,000 to 6,500 clones, 77% seen once; the top ten hold 18%. Of note for this clone: As yet, its antigen is unknown.

The starting material was tumor tissue, obtained from a patient who underwent chemoradiotherapy. The TCR comes from a human donor with HPV-associated anogenital cancer.

The CDR3 sequence: CASSYKAGNTIYF. The DNA of the CDR3 is TGTGCCAGCAGTTATAAGGCTGGAAACACCATATATTTT. The chain carries TRBV6-5 and TRBJ1-3; D call uncertain. The V end was cut by 3 bases, the J end by 2 bases, with 5 bases between. Germline lookup yields CDR1 MNHEY and CDR2 SVGAGI. The CDR3 spans 13 residues.